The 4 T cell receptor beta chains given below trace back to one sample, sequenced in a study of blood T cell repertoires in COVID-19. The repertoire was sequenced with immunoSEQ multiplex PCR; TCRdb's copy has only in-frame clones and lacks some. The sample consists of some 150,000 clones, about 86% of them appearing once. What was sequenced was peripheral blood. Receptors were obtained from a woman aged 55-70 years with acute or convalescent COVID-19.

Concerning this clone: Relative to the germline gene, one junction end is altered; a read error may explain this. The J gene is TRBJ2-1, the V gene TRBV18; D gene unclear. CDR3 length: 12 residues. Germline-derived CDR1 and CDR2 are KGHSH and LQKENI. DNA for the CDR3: TGTGCCAGCTCACCACCAATACGAAGCCTGCTCTTC. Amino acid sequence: CASSPPIRSLLF.

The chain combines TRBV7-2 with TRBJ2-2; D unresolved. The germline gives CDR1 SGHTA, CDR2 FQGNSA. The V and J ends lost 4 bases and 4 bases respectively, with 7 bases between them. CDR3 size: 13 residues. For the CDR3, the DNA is TGTGCCAGCAGCTACACAGCCACCGGGGAGCTGTTTTTT. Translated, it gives CASSYTATGELFF.

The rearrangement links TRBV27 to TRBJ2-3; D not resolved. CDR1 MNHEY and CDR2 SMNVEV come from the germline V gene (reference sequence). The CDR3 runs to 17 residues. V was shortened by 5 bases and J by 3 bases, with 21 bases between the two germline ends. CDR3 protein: CASSRRLDPPRTDTQYF. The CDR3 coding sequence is TGTGCCAGCAGTCGACGACTTGACCCTCCCCGAACAGATACGCAGTATTTT.

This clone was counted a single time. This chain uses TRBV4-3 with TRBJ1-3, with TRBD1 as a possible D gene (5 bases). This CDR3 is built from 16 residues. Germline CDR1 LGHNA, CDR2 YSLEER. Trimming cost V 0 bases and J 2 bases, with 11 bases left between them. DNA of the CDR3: TGCGCCAGCAGCCAAGATCTGCAGGGTGCTGGAAACACCATATATTTT. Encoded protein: CASSQDLQGAGNTIYF.